These 5 T cell receptor beta chains came from one sample sequenced in a study of blood T cell repertoires in COVID-19. Here immunoSEQ multiplex PCR was the method, and the copy in TCRdb shows in-frame clones only, minus some. Here the sample spans 90,000 to 130,000 clones, 88% being singletons. The sample taken for sequencing was peripheral blood. These receptor sequences come from a human donor in a cohort sampled during active COVID-19.

The V call is TRBV18, the J call TRBJ2-7; D might be TRBD2 (6 bases). Germline loops: CDR1 KGHSH, CDR2 LQKENI. The CDR3 covers 13 residues. The V and J ends lost 5 bases and 2 bases respectively, with 10 bases between them. The CDR3 protein is CASSIGGAYEQYF. The CDR3 DNA reads TGTGCCAGCTCAATCGGAGGGGCCTACGAGCAGTACTTC.

The chain combines TRBV9 with TRBJ2-2; 11 bases align to TRBD2. CDR3 size: 20 residues. Germline V gene data show CDR1 as SGDLS and CDR2 as YYNGEE. V shed 0 bases, J shed 0 bases, and the junction held 10 bases outside the gene matches. CDR3 sequence (DNA): TGTGCCAGCAGCGTAGGAAGAGCTAGCGGGGGGCAATCGAACACCGGGGAGCTGTTTTTT. Protein: CASSVGRASGGQSNTGELFF. The full variable domain, in which reference TRBV9 and TRBJ2-2 provide the parts outside the CDR3, is DSGVTQTPKHLITATGQRVTLRCSPRSGDLSVYWYQQSLDQGLQFLIQYYNGEERAKGNILERFSAQQFPDLHSELNLSSLELGDSALYFCASSVGRASGGQSNTGELFFGEGSRLTVL.

In nucleotides, the CDR3 is TGTGCCAGTAGCCTAGCGGGAGCTGTGGGAGAGACCCAGTACTTC. This gives the protein CASSLAGAVGETQYF. V is TRBV19 and J is TRBJ2-5; 10 bases fit TRBD2. The CDR3 spans 15 residues. CDR1 is LNHDA, CDR2 SQIVND, per germline (reference sequence). V gave up 6 bases and J gave up 4 bases; unmatched junction bases: 8.

The chain recombines TRBV5-1 with TRBJ1-2; the D is unclear. V dropped 0 bases and J dropped 4 bases, with 16 bases sitting between them. The CDR3 contains 16 residues. Per germline, CDR1 SGHRS and CDR2 YFSETQ. The chain's CDR3 is CASSLEVRPAPYGYTF. In nucleotides, the CDR3 is TGCGCCAGCAGCTTGGAAGTCAGGCCGGCCCCCTATGGCTACACCTTC.

A note on this clone: The sample carries other DNA sequences with the same CDR3. This chain connects TRBV10-2 to TRBJ2-4, with D perhaps TRBD2 (6 bases). The germline CDR1 and CDR2 sequences are WSHSY and SAAADI. With 3 bases removed from V and 0 bases from J, the gap between germline ends came to 18 bases. This CDR3 region has 18 residues. CDR3: CASSDGRRRGLAKNIQYF. CDR3 nucleotides: TGCGCCAGCAGTGACGGTCGGCGGCGGGGCCTAGCCAAAAACATTCAGTACTTC.